The entry below gives a single TCR beta chain sequence along with its context. Its target is unknown. This entry comes from a study of molecular identifiers for immune sequencing clone quantification. Study background: RNA from 20,000 or 100,000 naive CD8 cells was split five ways in replicates, with four sequenced.

Naive CD8 library inputs spanned roughly 20,000 to 1,100,000 sorted cells and 10%, 30% or 50% RNA. TCR libraries were built in bulk with a published protocol and specific TCR primers. MiXCR, run by TCRdb on the PCR reads, gives a single entry per CDR3 protein. The sample holds about 640,000 distinct CDR3 sequences, approximately 20% seen once. With 4 bases clipped from V and 2 bases from J, the junction kept 6 bases outside the gene matches. This CDR3 comprises 16 residues. Per the germline V gene, CDR1 is LGHDT and CDR2 is YNNKEL (reference sequence). Whole-study results and caveats: The study found clones above 20 RNA copies held over 98% of effector molecules and under 1% in naive cells.

The receptor's source is a human donor in good health. Some libraries in this study had Jurkat cell RNA spiked in. The V call is TRBV3-1, the J call TRBJ2-5; 11 bases fit TRBD2. The sequencing input was naive CD8+ T cells from blood, with Jurkat cell RNA spiked in. Subset of the sample: FACS-sorted CD8+CD4-CCR7+CD45RA+ naive T cells. The CDR3 spells CASSPTGTSGQETQYF. CDR3 coding DNA: TGTGCCAGCAGCCCAACAGGGACTAGCGGACAAGAGACCCAGTACTTC.